These T cell receptor beta chains were read from a single sample in a study of tumor-infiltrating lymphocytes in primary liver carcinoma. A single record per CDR3 protein comes from TCRdb applying MiXCR to the multiplex PCR reads. Among roughly 100,000 distinct CDR3 sequences listed, roughly 80% were seen once. Specimen: liver tumor tissue from sampling region 3. These receptors all come from a man aged 40-49 years with primary liver carcinoma and hepatitis B virus infection. Each CDR3 is given with its conserved first and last residue. The D gene is left open where the match is weak. The size entry is marked missing in some rows and otherwise reads once, few, many or a size class.

size	V	D	J	DNA	CDR3
-	TRBV6-2/TRBV6-3	TRBD2	TRBJ2-2	TGTGCCAGCAGTTACACTAGCGCGAACACCGGGGAGCTGTTTTTT	CASSYTSANTGELFF
-	TRBV4-2	-	TRBJ1-2	TGTACCAGCAGACAAGAATGGACAGATCATGGCTACACCTTC	CTSRQEWTDHGYTF
few	TRBV29-1	-	TRBJ1-1	TGCAGCGTTCGTTGGGGCGTGGCTGAAGCTTTCTTT	CSVRWGVAEAFF
-	TRBV12-3/TRBV12-4	TRBD1	TRBJ2-3	TGTGCCATCAGGGGGACAGGGGGCTATACGCAGAATTTT	CAIRGTGGYTQNF
once	TRBV5-6	TRBD2	TRBJ2-1	TGTGTCAGCAGCCCGTCTGGGAGCGGGAGGAACAATGAGCAGTTCTTC	CVSSPSGSGRNNEQFF
-	TRBV5-4	-	TRBJ1-2	TGTGCCAGCAGCCCGGGGGCAGTGGATTATGGCTACACCTTC	CASSPGAVDYGYTF
-	TRBV12-3/TRBV12-4	-	TRBJ2-1	TGTGCCAGCAGCCCGGGTTTGGGGGCAGGGGGGTGCAATGAGCAGTTCTTC	CASSPGLGAGGCNEQFF
-	TRBV12-3/TRBV12-4	-	TRBJ1-3	TGTGCCAGCACCATGGACGGAAGCTCTGGTAACACCATATATTTT	CASTMDGSSGNTIYF
once	TRBV5-1	-	TRBJ2-5	TGCGCCAGCAGAAACGAAGAGACCCAGTACTTC	CASRNEETQYF
-	TRBV20-1	-	TRBJ2-7	TGCAGAGCTAGATCGTTCGATTACGAGCAGTACTTC	CRARSFDYEQYF
-	TRBV6-5	TRBD2	TRBJ2-1	TGTGCCAGCAGTCAAGTCGGGGGGGTGCTTGAACAATTCTTC	CASSQVGGVLEQFF
-	TRBV7-3	-	TRBJ2-5	TGTGCCAGCAGCTTAACTGGGAGCTCCCTCCAAGAGACCCAGAGCTTC	CASSLTGSSLQETQSF
-	TRBV11-3	-	TRBJ2-1	TGTGCCAGCAACTTAGGCGTCTCGAACAATGGGCAATTCTTC	CASNLGVSNNGQFF
-	TRBV11-2	TRBD2	TRBJ2-5	TGTGCCATCAACTTAAAACTAGCGGGTGACTCGAGCGAGACCCAGTACTTC	CAINLKLAGDSSETQYF
-	TRBV6-2/TRBV6-3	TRBD2	TRBJ2-1	TGTGCCAGCACTGGGACTAACGCCGAGCACTACAATGAGCAGCTCTTC	CASTGTNAEHYNEQLF
-	TRBV11-3	-	TRBJ1-5	TGTGTCAGCAGCTTAGACCTGGGGGCGGCTCAGCCCCAGCATTTT	CVSSLDLGAAQPQHF
-	TRBV6-5	-	TRBJ2-5	TGTTCCAGCAGCGGGACATGGGCAGGTGAAGAGACCCAGTACTTC	CSSSGTWAGEETQYF
-	TRBV4-3	TRBD2	TRBJ2-3	TGCGTCAGCAGCCAAGATCTTCCCTTCGGGACTAGCGGGATAGCAGATACGCAGTATTTT	CVSSQDLPFGTSGIADTQYF
once	TRBV12-3/TRBV12-4	-	TRBJ2-5	TGTGCCAGCACTCCCGCCGGGGTTGAAGAGACACAGTATTTC	CASTPAGVEETQYF
-	TRBV6-5	TRBD2	TRBJ2-3	TGTGTCAGCAAGCCAGGACTAGCGGGAACAGATGCGCAGTATTTT	CVSKPGLAGTDAQYF
-	TRBV6-9	-	TRBJ2-2	TGTGCCAGCACCAGGGTGGACACCGGGGGGCTGTTTTTT	CASTRVDTGGLFF
-	TRBV12-3/TRBV12-4	-	TRBJ2-3	-	CTSRVAGGSTDTRYF
-	TRBV29-1	-	TRBJ2-6	TGCAGCGTTGAAGACACCTCGCAGAATTCTGGGGTTAACGTCCTGACTTTC	CSVEDTSQNSGVNVLTF
once	TRBV6-5	-	TRBJ2-6	TGTGCCAGCAGTTACTCTGGCTGCTCTGGGGCCAACGTCCTGACTTTC	CASSYSGCSGANVLTF
-	TRBV10-1	-	TRBJ2-3	TGCGTCAGTAGTGTTCAGGGCGCAGATACGCAGTATTTT	CVSSVQGADTQYF
-	TRBV6-5	TRBD2	TRBJ2-7	TGTGCCAACATCACCGGGACTACCGAGCAGTACTTC	CANITGTTEQYF
-	TRBV6-1	TRBD1	TRBJ2-7	TGTGCCAGCTGTGTAACAGGGGTCAGCTCCTACGAGCAGTACTTC	CASCVTGVSSYEQYF
-	TRBV6-5	-	TRBJ1-3	TGTGCCAGCAGGCCTAGAGTCTCTGGAAACACCATATATTTT	CASRPRVSGNTIYF
many	TRBV19	TRBD1	TRBJ2-1	TGTGCCAGTAGTTCCGGGACAGCGGCTACTCATGAGCAGTTCTTC	CASSSGTAATHEQFF
-	TRBV4-3	TRBD1	TRBJ2-1	TGCACCAGCAGCCAAACGCCCGGGACAGGGAAATTTGTCCCCTACAATGAGCAGTTCTTC	CTSSQTPGTGKFVPYNEQFF
many	TRBV12-3/TRBV12-4	-	TRBJ2-1	TGTGCCAGCAGTTTTGAGTATACCTACAATGAGCAGTTCTTC	CASSFEYTYNEQFF
-	TRBV28	TRBD1	TRBJ1-2	TGTGCCAACAGTGAGACAGGGGGCCTAATTGGTTACACCTTC	CANSETGGLIGYTF
many	TRBV10-3	TRBD1	TRBJ2-7	TGTGCCATCAGGGGACAGGGGGAATCCTACGAGCAGTACTTC	CAIRGQGESYEQYF
-	TRBV5-1	TRBD2	TRBJ2-1	TGCGTCAGCAGCTTTGGCGGGGAGGGCCGAGAGACCCAGTTCTTC	CVSSFGGEGRETQFF
few	TRBV11-1	TRBD2	TRBJ2-3	TGTGCCAGCAGCCCTAGCGGGAGGCGTACGGATACGCAGTATTTT	CASSPSGRRTDTQYF
-	TRBV11-1	-	TRBJ1-6	TGTGACAGCAGCCAGACACTGGTTTCACCCCCCCACTTT	CDSSQTLVSPPHF
medium-sized	TRBV29-1	TRBD1	TRBJ1-2	TGCAGCGTAGGGGACAGCTCGGACTATGGCTACACCTTC	CSVGDSSDYGYTF
many	TRBV5-4	-	TRBJ2-1	TGTGCCAGCAGCCCCGGGGGAGGCAATGAGCAGTTCTTC	CASSPGGGNEQFF
once	TRBV7-8	-	TRBJ2-7	TGTGCTAGCAGCTTATTCTATGATCAGTACTTC	CASSLFYDQYF
few	TRBV11-1	-	TRBJ2-2	TGTACCAGCAGCTATACTAGTGGCACCGGGGAGCTGTTTTTT	CTSSYTSGTGELFF
-	TRBV2	-	TRBJ1-4	TGTGCCAGCAGACGAGATCGGGAAAGACTGTTTTTC	CASRRDRERLFF
-	TRBV10-3	-	TRBJ2-5	TGTGCCACCAGGGACGGACACACAACGGAGACCCAGTACTTC	CATRDGHTTETQYF
-	TRBV4-2	TRBD2	TRBJ2-1	TGTGCCAGCAGCCATGCGACTAGCGAGCTCAGCTCCTACAATGAGCAGTTCTTC	CASSHATSELSSYNEQFF
once	TRBV4-2	-	TRBJ2-7	TGTGTCAGCAGCCAAGATCGGGCGGTAAGCTACGAGCAATACTTC	CVSSQDRAVSYEQYF
-	TRBV6-2/TRBV6-3	-	TRBJ2-3	TGTACGAGCAGGCCCTCTCCGGATACGCAGTATTTT	CTSRPSPDTQYF
-	TRBV18	-	TRBJ1-5	TGTACCAGCTCACCCGGGGAAATCAATCAGCCCCAGCACTTT	CTSSPGEINQPQHF
-	TRBV29-1	TRBD1	TRBJ1-1	TGCGGTGCTGGAACAGGACAGGGGAACACTGAAGCTTTCTTT	CGAGTGQGNTEAFF
-	TRBV12-3/TRBV12-4	-	TRBJ1-5	TGTGCCAGCAGTTCTCCGAGATACGTTAGCAATCAGCCCCAGCATTTT	CASSSPRYVSNQPQHF
-	TRBV5-4	TRBD2	TRBJ2-1	TGTGCCAGCAGCCTCGCGACTGGCGGGAGACTCTACAATGAGCAGTTCTTC	CASSLATGGRLYNEQFF
many	TRBV5-8	TRBD1	TRBJ2-5	TGTGCCAGCAGCTTAGGGCAGGGGGACCAAGAGACCCAGTACTTC	CASSLGQGDQETQYF
-	TRBV28	-	TRBJ1-2	TGTGCCAGCAGTTTATGGGGACGTCGGGACTATGGCTACACCTTC	CASSLWGRRDYGYTF
-	TRBV29-1	-	TRBJ1-2	TGCAGCGTTGGTGATAATGGCTACACTTTC	CSVGDNGYTF
-	TRBV12-3/TRBV12-4	TRBD2	TRBJ2-5	TGTGTCAGTTCGTCAGCGGGAGTGGAGACCCAGTACTTC	CVSSSAGVETQYF
-	TRBV5-1	TRBD2	TRBJ2-1	TGCACCAGCAGCCACTTAGCGGGGCCCGATGGTGATGAGCAGTTCTTC	CTSSHLAGPDGDEQFF
few	TRBV29-1	TRBD2	TRBJ2-2	TGCAGTGTTGACACTAGCGCGGCGAACACCGGGGAGCTGTTTTTT	CSVDTSAANTGELFF
-	TRBV11-3	-	TRBJ1-1	TGTGCCATCAGCTCGGGGGCGGGAGGCACTGAAGCTCTCTTT	CAISSGAGGTEALF
-	TRBV5-6	-	TRBJ2-2	TGTGCCAGCAGCTCCGGGGGGCTTGACACCGGGGGACTGTTTTTT	CASSSGGLDTGGLFF